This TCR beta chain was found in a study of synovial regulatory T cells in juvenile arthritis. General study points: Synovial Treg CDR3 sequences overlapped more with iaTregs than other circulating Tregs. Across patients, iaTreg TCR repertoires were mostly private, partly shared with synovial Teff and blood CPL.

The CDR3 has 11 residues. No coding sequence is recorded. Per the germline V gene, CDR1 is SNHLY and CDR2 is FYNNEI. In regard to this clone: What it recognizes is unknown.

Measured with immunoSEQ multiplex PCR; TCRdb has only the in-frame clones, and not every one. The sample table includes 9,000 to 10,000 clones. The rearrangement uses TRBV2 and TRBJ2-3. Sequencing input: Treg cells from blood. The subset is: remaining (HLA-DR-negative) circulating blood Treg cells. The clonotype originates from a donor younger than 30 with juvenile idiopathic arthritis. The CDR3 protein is CASSESDTQYF.